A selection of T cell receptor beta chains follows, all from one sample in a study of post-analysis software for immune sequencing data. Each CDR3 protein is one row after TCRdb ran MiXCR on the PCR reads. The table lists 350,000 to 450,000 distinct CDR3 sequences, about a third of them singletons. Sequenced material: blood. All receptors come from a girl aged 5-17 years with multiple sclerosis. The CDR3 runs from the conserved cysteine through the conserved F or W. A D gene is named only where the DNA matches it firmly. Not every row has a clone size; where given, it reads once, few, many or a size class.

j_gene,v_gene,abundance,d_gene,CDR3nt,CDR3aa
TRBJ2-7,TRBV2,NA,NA,TGTGCCAGCAGTGAAACGAGTGTCCGACTAACCTACGAGCAGTACTTC,CASSETSVRLTYEQYF
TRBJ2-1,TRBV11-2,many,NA,TGTGCCAGCAGCCAACGGGGGGCCGATTACAATGAGCAGTTCTTC,CASSQRGADYNEQFF
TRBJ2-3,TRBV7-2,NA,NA,TGTGCCAGCAGCTCCTTCACCGCCGGCACAGATACGCAGTATTTT,CASSSFTAGTDTQYF
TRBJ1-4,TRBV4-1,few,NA,TGCGCCAGCAGCCCCCTCCGGGCAGGAGGCGAAAAACTGTTTTTT,CASSPLRAGGEKLFF
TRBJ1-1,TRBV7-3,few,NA,TGTGCCAGCAGCTCACGGGGGGGTTCGAACACTGAAGCTTTCTTT,CASSSRGGSNTEAFF
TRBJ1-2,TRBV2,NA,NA,TGTGCCAGCAGAGAGGGGGGCTATGGCTACACCTTC,CASREGGYGYTF
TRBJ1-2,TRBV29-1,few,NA,TGCAGCGTTGATCCTTTGGGGGTTAACTATGGCTACACCTTC,CSVDPLGVNYGYTF
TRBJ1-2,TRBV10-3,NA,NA,TGTGCCATCAGTTCGGGGAGCTTTTGGGGTGGCTACACCTTC,CAISSGSFWGGYTF
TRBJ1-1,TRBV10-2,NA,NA,TGCGCCAGCAGCCGGGGGACCACTGAAGCTTTCTTT,CASSRGTTEAFF
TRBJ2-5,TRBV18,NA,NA,TGTGCCAGCTCAACCGCGGCAGGGGACCAAGAGACCCAGTACTTC,CASSTAAGDQETQYF
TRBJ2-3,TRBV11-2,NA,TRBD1,TGTGCCAGCAGCTTACCCGAGGGGACAGGAGGCACAGATACGCAGTATTTT,CASSLPEGTGGTDTQYF
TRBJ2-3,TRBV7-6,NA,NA,TGTGCCAGCAGCTTATGGGGGGCCGGGACAGATACGCAGTATTTT,CASSLWGAGTDTQYF
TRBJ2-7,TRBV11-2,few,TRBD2,TGTGCCAGCACCCTCCCCGGGGGGTCACTACGAGAGCAGTACTTC,CASTLPGGSLREQYF
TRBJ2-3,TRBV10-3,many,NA,TGTGCCATCAGCAGACCCTCCGATACGCAGTATTTT,CAISRPSDTQYF
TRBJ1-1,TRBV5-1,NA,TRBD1,TGCGCCAGCAGCTTGGGGACAGGGGGCCGGGGTACTGAAGCTTTCTTT,CASSLGTGGRGTEAFF
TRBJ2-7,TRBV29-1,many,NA,TGCAGCGTTGAAGATCGGAGCTACGAGCAGTACTTC,CSVEDRSYEQYF
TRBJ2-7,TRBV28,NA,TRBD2,TGTGCCAGCAGTCCCCGATATTATCAGCGGGGGACCTACGAGCAGTACTTC,CASSPRYYQRGTYEQYF
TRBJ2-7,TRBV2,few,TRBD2,TGTGCCAGCAGTGGAGGGAGGGGCGAGCAGTACTTC,CASSGGRGEQYF
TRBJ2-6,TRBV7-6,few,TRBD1,TGTGCCAGCAGCTTGGGTAGGGGGCTGCTTGGGGCCAACGTCCTGACTTTC,CASSLGRGLLGANVLTF
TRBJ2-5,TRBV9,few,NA,TGTGCCAGCAGCGTAGGAACGGGGGCCATCCAAGAGACCCAGTACTTC,CASSVGTGAIQETQYF
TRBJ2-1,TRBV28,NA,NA,TGTGCCAGCAGTTTTTTCAAGGGCGACAATGAGCAGTTCTTC,CASSFFKGDNEQFF
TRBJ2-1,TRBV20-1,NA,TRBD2,TGCAGTGCACGGGGGGGGCCAAGCTCCCACAATGAGCAGTTCTTC,CSARGGPSSHNEQFF
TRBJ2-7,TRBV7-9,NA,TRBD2,TGTGCCAGCAGTTTTCGGGACTACCCTACAGAAGAGCAGTACTTC,CASSFRDYPTEEQYF
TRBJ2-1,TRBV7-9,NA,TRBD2,TGTGCCAGCAGCTTAATTGGCAGCGGGGGCTACAATGAGCAGTTCTTC,CASSLIGSGGYNEQFF
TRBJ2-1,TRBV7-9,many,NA,TGTGCCAGCAGCTCAGGGGGGACCGAGCAGTTCTTC,CASSSGGTEQFF
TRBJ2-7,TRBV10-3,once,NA,TGTGCCATCAGTCAGGATTCCTACGAGCAGTACTTC,CAISQDSYEQYF
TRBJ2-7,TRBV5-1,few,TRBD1,TGCGCCAGCAGCCCCAGAATGGGACAGGGAACCTACGAGCAGTACTTC,CASSPRMGQGTYEQYF
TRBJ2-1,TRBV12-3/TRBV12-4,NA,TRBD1,TGTGCCAGCTCCGATCGGGACAGTAACAATGAGCAGTTCTTC,CASSDRDSNNEQFF
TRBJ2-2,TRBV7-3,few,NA,TGTGCCAGCAGCTCCCGACAGGAGAAGAGCGGGGAGCTGTTTTTT,CASSSRQEKSGELFF
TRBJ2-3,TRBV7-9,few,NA,TGTGCCAGCAGCCCCACGCAGTCCTCAGAGCAGTATTTT,CASSPTQSSEQYF
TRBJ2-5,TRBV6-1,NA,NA,TGTGCCAGCAGTGCCAGTAGGGGGATGTACCAAGAGACCCAGTACTTC,CASSASRGMYQETQYF
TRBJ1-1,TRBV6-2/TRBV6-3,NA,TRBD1,TGTGCCAGCAGTCAGGGGGCGGAGAACACTGAAGCTTTCTTT,CASSQGAENTEAFF
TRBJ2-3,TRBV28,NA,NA,TGTGCCGGCAGTTCCCCAGGGGGGGAAGGGTCTACGCAGTATTTT,CAGSSPGGEGSTQYF
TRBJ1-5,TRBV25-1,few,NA,TGTGCCAGCAGTGCCTCAGTGGACCCGGGTCAGCCCCAGCATTTT,CASSASVDPGQPQHF
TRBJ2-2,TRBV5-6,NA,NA,TGTGCCAGCAGCAAACGGACGGGCACCGGGGAGCTGTTTTTT,CASSKRTGTGELFF
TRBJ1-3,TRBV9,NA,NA,TGTGCCAGCAGCGTGCAGGGAATCTCTGGAAACACCATATATTTT,CASSVQGISGNTIYF
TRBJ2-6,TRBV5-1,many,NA,TGCGCCAGCAGCCCCGGGGGGCCTGGGGCCAACGTCCTGACTTTC,CASSPGGPGANVLTF
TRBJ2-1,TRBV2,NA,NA,TGTGCCAGCAGTTTGGAAGATGATTCCCCCAATGAGCAGTTCTTC,CASSLEDDSPNEQFF
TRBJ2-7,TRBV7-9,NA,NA,TGTGCCAGCAGCTTTGCCGGGGTATCCTACGAGCAGTACTTC,CASSFAGVSYEQYF
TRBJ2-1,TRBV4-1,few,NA,TGCGCCAGCAGCCAAGAAGCAGGGATCTCCTACAATGAGCAGTTCTTC,CASSQEAGISYNEQFF
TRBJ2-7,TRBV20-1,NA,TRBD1,TGCAGTGCTAGAGATTGGACAGGGGGGGGCGAGCAGAACTTC,CSARDWTGGGEQNF
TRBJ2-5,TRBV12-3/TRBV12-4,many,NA,TGTGCCAGCAGATCCGGGACTGGCCAAGAGACCCAGTACTTC,CASRSGTGQETQYF
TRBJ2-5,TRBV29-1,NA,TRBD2,TGCAGCGTTGAAAAGCGGGGGGGCATCCAAGAGACCCAGTACTTC,CSVEKRGGIQETQYF
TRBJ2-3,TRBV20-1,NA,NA,TGCAGTGCTAGAGACGGAGTGGGGACAGATACGCAGTATTTT,CSARDGVGTDTQYF
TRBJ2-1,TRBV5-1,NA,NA,TGCGCCAGCGGCTTTAGCATCGGACTCTCCCTCTACAATGAGCAGTTCTTC,CASGFSIGLSLYNEQFF
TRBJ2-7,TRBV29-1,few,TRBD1,TGCAGCGTCAGGGACAGGGGGCCCTCCTACGAGCAGTACTTC,CSVRDRGPSYEQYF
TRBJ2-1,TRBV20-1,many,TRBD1,TGCAGTGCTAGACCCAGGGGGCGCGGGGAGCAGTTCTTC,CSARPRGRGEQFF
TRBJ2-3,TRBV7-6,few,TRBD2,TGTGCCAGCAGCCGCGCGGGCGGGGGAGAGGCAGATACGCAGTATTTT,CASSRAGGGEADTQYF